This TCR beta chain was recorded in a study of T cell responses to AZD1222 COVID-19 vaccine. Germline values: CDR1 MNHEY, CDR2 SVGAGI. The CDR3 length is 15 residues. The V gene end was trimmed by 6 bases and the J gene end by 6 bases; junction bases not matched to a gene: 9. This clone was counted once. Its matching antigen is unknown. The study's findings and limits: After the peak T cell response, and only then, were repertoires sampled. Clonal diversity was possibly underestimated, and the donors were mostly white British, with more females. With dominance at 160-218 and 743-854, vaccine-associated CD4 TCRs spanned spike.

The table came from immunoSEQ multiplex PCR; TCRdb's copy has only in-frame clones and leaves some out. The sample yields roughly 110,000 clones, 75% to 95% seen once. The rearrangement uses TRBV6-5 and TRBJ2-7, with 12 positions matching TRBD2. The sequence came from an adult who received the AZD1222 COVID-19 vaccine. Specimen: peripheral blood, collected 28 days after the second AZD1222 dose. CDR3: CASRKLAGGLREQYF. CDR3 DNA: TGTGCCAGCAGGAAACTAGCGGGAGGACTCCGCGAGCAGTACTTC.